This T cell receptor (beta chain) was obtained from a study of OX40 agonist ivuxolimab in advanced cancers. Looked up from germline, CDR1 is SEHNR and CDR2 is FQNEAQ (reference sequence). The CDR3 runs 13 residues. V gave up 3 bases and J gave up 2 bases, with 7 bases separating them. Using immunoSEQ multiplex PCR, the repertoire was profiled, and TCRdb retains in-frame clones only, with some absent. The sample records approximately 47,000 clones, more than 75% being singletons. This clone was seen a handful of times. The source of this sequence is an adult with an advanced solid tumor such as melanoma, head and neck, liver or kidney cancer. The source material was CD4+ or CD8+ T cells sorted from blood, sampled in a trial of the OX40 agonist ivuxolimab. This sequence joins TRBV7-9 and TRBJ1-1; D is undetermined. Here the CDR3 DNA reads TGTGCCAGCAGCTTTGACATCAACACTGAAGCTTTCTTT. It codes for CASSFDINTEAFF.